This is a list of T cell receptor beta chains from one sample in a study of T cells after yellow fever vaccination. One entry per CDR3 protein, called by TCRdb with MiXCR from the 5' RACE reads. The table includes hundreds of thousands of distinct CDR3 sequences, 15% to 20% detected once. The material was PBMCs, obtained 15 days after the yellow fever booster vaccination. Every receptor here comes from a man aged 25 to 45 who received the YFV17D yellow fever vaccine. Both conserved end residues are part of each CDR3. The order of the fields is V gene, J gene, CDR3 protein.

TRBV4-3	TRBJ2-7	CASSQAQGDSYEQYF
TRBV4-3	TRBJ2-3	CASSQGLLMDTQYF
TRBV29-1	TRBJ2-1	CSASWSSYNEQFF
TRBV5-4	TRBJ2-3	CASSRDRGQDTQYF
TRBV7-6	TRBJ1-1	CASSFGGQGGTEAFF
TRBV7-9	TRBJ2-1	CASSGRQGASYNEQFF
TRBV4-2	TRBJ2-7	CASSQDRDSRSYEQYF
TRBV5-1	TRBJ2-3	CASSLVGGDADTQYF
TRBV5-1	TRBJ2-3	CASSSTSVGVDTQYF
TRBV7-3	TRBJ2-3	CASSLTGQLYTDTQYF
TRBV7-8	TRBJ2-1	CASSSARPARAAYNEQFF
TRBV6-2/TRBV6-3	TRBJ2-3	CASSSEGYSDTQYF
TRBV7-9	TRBJ2-3	CASSLRFATTDTQYF
TRBV5-1	TRBJ2-3	CASSFPGQGAGDTQYF
TRBV15	TRBJ2-1	CASSGSINEQFF
TRBV29-1	TRBJ2-7	CSVEGTGTNYYEQYF
TRBV5-1	TRBJ2-1	CASSTGAINEQFF
TRBV10-2	TRBJ2-3	CASRATGLSTDTQYF
TRBV20-1	TRBJ1-2	CSAATGYGYTF
TRBV7-2	TRBJ2-3	CASSLGGRTDTQYF
TRBV20-1	TRBJ2-1	CSARHHERAWYNEQFF
TRBV7-2	TRBJ2-7	CASSLKGGRLLYEQYF
TRBV29-1	TRBJ1-2	CSVGGEIYGYTF
TRBV28	TRBJ2-5	CASQGASGARNAQYF
TRBV4-3	TRBJ2-2	CASSRTGTGYTGELFF
TRBV6-2/TRBV6-3	TRBJ2-7	CASSSLRAGKPREQYF
TRBV7-2	TRBJ2-2	CASSFRGLAGAWELFF
TRBV5-1	TRBJ2-2	CASSRTLRLTGELFF
TRBV7-9	TRBJ2-2	CASSSPGGADTGELFF
TRBV7-7	TRBJ1-4	CASSRGQGAEKLFF
TRBV20-1	TRBJ2-7	CSATGTIYEQYF
TRBV20-1	TRBJ2-3	CSARGAPVSPDTQYF
TRBV10-3	TRBJ2-2	CAISGEVANTGELFF
TRBV12-3/TRBV12-4	TRBJ2-1	CASSPGPPAGNEQFF
TRBV10-3	TRBJ2-2	CAIRDGSNTGELFF
TRBV27	TRBJ2-1	CASGNIGTSGSNEQFF
TRBV7-9	TRBJ2-2	CASSLTTTGELFF
TRBV10-3	TRBJ2-5	CAISESSETQYF
TRBV6-5	TRBJ2-1	CASSSGQANNEQFF
TRBV15	TRBJ1-1	CATSKPGQGDTEAFF
TRBV5-1	TRBJ2-1	CASSLATIAGGDEQFF
TRBV11-2	TRBJ2-5	CASSSRRGWETQYF
TRBV4-3	TRBJ2-3	CASSQGSGRTDTQYF
TRBV20-1	TRBJ1-2	CSAGTDLSYTF
TRBV14	TRBJ1-4	CASSPPDRGRRAELFF
TRBV27	TRBJ2-2	CASSSSYGGTGELFF
TRBV4-3	TRBJ1-6	CASSQARTGSSYNSPLHF
TRBV27	TRBJ2-3	CATAKREDTDTQYF